Shown below are 10 T cell receptor beta chains from a single sample sequenced in a study of siplizumab effects on memory and regulatory T cells (dated by TCRdb to about 2019). Library generation was performed with the immunoSEQ multiplex PCR assay. Not all clones reach the TCRdb copy of this immuneACCESS table, which keeps in-frame sequences only. Checked studies attribute under half of the gap to unresolved V genes and leave the rest unexplained. The sample records approximately 40,000 clones, around 89% of which are singletons. Around 0.25% of the sample lies in the top ten. The sample consisted of naive CD4+ T cells sorted from blood. This specimen's cell subset or site label, per the study, means: unstimulated naive T cells. The receptor set was obtained from a human donor in good health.

This chain joins TRBV6-6 and TRBJ1-1; no clear D. Germline assignment: CDR1 MNHNY and CDR2 SVGAGI (reference sequence). The CDR3 has 13 amino acids. The V and J ends lost 8 bases and 1 base respectively, with 11 bases between them. CDR3 in DNA: TGTGCCAGCGGGCGGACGGGGAACACTGAAGCTTTCTTT. Translation gives CASGRTGNTEAFF.

The rearrangement uses TRBV27 and TRBJ1-2; 8 bases match TRBD1. The V gene's germline CDR1 is MNHEY and CDR2 SMNVEV (reference sequence). V lost 2 bases and J lost 3; bases outside the gene matches: 5. This CDR3 region has 15 residues. CDR3 coding DNA: TGTGCCAGCAGTTTACGCGGACAGGGAGACTATGGCTACACCTTC. Protein: CASSLRGQGDYGYTF.

This clone was detected once. This rearrangement joins TRBV7-3 to TRBJ1-2; maybe TRBD1 (5 bases). The CDR3 extends over 15 amino acids. Germline V lookup: CDR1 SGHTA, CDR2 FQGTGA. V was pared by 5 bases and J by 0 bases, with 13 bases between. CDR3 sequence (DNA): TGTGCCAGCAGCCCACGGGGAGGGGCTAACTATGGCTACACCTTC. Translated, it gives CASSPRGGANYGYTF.

The chain has TRBV6-5 and TRBJ1-3; D call uncertain. From germline, CDR1 is MNHEY and CDR2 SVGAGI. This CDR3 has 14 residues. The V end was cut by 6 bases, the J end by 0 bases, with 9 bases between. The DNA of the CDR3 is TGTGCCAGCAGATCGGACCCCTCTGGAAACACCATATATTTT. The encoded protein is CASRSDPSGNTIYF.

This clone showed up just a few times. Other DNA sequences within the sample encode an identical CDR3. J is TRBJ1-1 and V is TRBV5-1; perhaps TRBD1 as D (5 bases). Germline CDR1 and CDR2: SGHRS and YFSETQ. The V gene lost 0 bases and the J gene lost 5 bases, with 11 bases spanning the gap. This CDR3 is built from 14 residues. The CDR3 DNA sequence: TGCGCCAGCAGCTTGGCGAGGGGAGGGACTGAAGCTTTCTTT. Protein: CASSLARGGTEAFF.

This chain connects TRBV11-2 to TRBJ2-2; the D gene is possibly TRBD1 (6 bases). The CDR3 covers 14 residues. CDR1 is SGHAT, CDR2 FQNNGV, per germline. Trimming took 7 bases from V and 2 from J, leaving 11 bases between them. This chain's CDR3 is CASKQGVNTGELFF. The CDR3 region has the DNA TGTGCCAGCAAACAGGGAGTTAACACCGGGGAGCTGTTTTTT.

V is TRBV6-4 and J is TRBJ1-2, with a possible D match to TRBD1 (6 bases). CDR1 is MRHNA and CDR2 is SNTAGT in the germline V gene. The CDR3 spans 13 residues. V was shortened by 4 bases and J by 3 bases, with 9 bases between the two germline ends. This CDR3 is CASSVTGDYGYTF. CDR3 in DNA: TGTGCCAGCAGTGTGACAGGAGACTATGGCTACACCTTC.

This clone was seen only once. The rearrangement joins TRBV6-5 to TRBJ2-5, with D perhaps TRBD2 (6 bases). Germline V gives CDR1 MNHEY, CDR2 SVGAGI. The CDR3 covers 14 residues. V shed 4 bases and J shed 5 bases, with 14 bases lying between them. The CDR3 loop reads CASSSGRGTETQYF. The DNA for the CDR3 is TGTGCCAGCAGTTCCGGGCGGGGAACGGAGACCCAGTACTTC.

CDR3 amino acids: CASSRGGTSGSSYEQYF. The CDR3 DNA reads TGTGCCAGCAGCAGGGGGGGGACTAGCGGATCATCCTACGAGCAGTACTTC. The genes are TRBV14 and TRBJ2-7, with TRBD2 matching over 11 bases. There are 17 residues in the CDR3. The germline CDR1 and CDR2 sequences are SGHDN and FVKESK. The ends lost 5 bases at V and 1 base at J; junction bases unmatched: 10.

The rearrangement links TRBV7-9 to TRBJ2-2, with a tentative D call TRBD1 (6 bases). The ends were cut back, 4 bases at V and 1 base at J, with 10 bases in the middle. Germline V CDR1 and CDR2: SEHNR, FQNEAQ (reference sequence). The CDR3 length is 15 residues. The CDR3 region has the DNA TGTGCCAGCAGCTCGGACAGTAGGAACACCGGGGAGCTGTTTTTT. Translating gives CASSSDSRNTGELFF.